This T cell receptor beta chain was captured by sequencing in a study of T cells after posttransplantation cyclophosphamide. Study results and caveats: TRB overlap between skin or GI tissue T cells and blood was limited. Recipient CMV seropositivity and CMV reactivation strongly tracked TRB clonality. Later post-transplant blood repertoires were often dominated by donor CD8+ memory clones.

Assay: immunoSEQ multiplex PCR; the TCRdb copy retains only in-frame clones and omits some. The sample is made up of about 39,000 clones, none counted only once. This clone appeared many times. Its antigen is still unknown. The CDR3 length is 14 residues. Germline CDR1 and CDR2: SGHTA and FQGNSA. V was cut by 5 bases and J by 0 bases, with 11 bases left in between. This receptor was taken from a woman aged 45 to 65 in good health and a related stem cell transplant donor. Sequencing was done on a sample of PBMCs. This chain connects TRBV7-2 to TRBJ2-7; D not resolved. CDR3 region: CASSTMASSYEQYF. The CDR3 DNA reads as TGTGCCAGCAGCACGATGGCCAGCTCCTACGAGCAGTACTTC.